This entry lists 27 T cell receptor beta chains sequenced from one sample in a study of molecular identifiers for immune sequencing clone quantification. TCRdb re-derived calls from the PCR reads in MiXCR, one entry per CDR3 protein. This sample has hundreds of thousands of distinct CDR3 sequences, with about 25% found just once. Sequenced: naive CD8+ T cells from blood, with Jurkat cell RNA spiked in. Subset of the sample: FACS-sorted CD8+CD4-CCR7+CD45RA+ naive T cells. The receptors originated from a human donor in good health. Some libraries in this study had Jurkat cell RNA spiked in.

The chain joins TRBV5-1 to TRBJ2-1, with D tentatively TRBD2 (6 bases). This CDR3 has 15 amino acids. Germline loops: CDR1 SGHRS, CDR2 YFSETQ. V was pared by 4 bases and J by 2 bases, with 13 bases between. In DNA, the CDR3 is TGCGCCAGCAGCACGGAGGGTTTGCCCTACAATGAGCAGTTCTTC. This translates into CASSTEGLPYNEQFF.

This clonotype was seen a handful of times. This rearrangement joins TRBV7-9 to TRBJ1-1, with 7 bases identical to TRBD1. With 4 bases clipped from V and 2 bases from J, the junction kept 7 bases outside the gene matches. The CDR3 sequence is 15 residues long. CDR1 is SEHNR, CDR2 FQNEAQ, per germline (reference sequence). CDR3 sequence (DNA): TGTGCCAGCAGCTCTTTGACAGGGACAAACACTGAAGCTTTCTTT. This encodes CASSSLTGTNTEAFF. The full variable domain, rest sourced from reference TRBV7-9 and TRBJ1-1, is DTGVSQNPRHKITKRGQNVTFRCDPISEHNRLYWYRQTLGQGPEFLTYFQNEAQLEKSRLLSDRFSAERPKGSFSTLEIQRTEQGDSAMYLCASSSLTGTNTEAFFGQGTRLTVV.

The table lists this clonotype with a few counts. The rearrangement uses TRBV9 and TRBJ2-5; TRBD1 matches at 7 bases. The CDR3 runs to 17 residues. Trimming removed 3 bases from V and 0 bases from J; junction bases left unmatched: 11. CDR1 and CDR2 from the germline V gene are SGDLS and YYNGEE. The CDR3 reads CASSDDPRGKYQETQYF. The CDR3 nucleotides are TGTGCCAGCAGCGACGACCCCAGGGGGAAGTACCAAGAGACCCAGTACTTC.

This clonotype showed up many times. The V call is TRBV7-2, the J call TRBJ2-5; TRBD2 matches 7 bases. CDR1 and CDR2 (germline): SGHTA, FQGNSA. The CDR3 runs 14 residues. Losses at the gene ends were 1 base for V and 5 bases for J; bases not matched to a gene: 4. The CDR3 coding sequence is TGTGCCAGCAGCTTAGGGGCGGGGGAGGAGACCCAGTACTTC. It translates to CASSLGAGEETQYF. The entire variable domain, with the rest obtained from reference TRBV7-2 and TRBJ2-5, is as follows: GAGVSQSPSNKVTEKGKDVELRCDPISGHTALYWYRQSLGQGLEFLIYFQGNSAPDKSGLPSDRFSAERTGGSVSTLTIQRTQQEDSAVYLCASSLGAGEETQYFGPGTRLLVL.

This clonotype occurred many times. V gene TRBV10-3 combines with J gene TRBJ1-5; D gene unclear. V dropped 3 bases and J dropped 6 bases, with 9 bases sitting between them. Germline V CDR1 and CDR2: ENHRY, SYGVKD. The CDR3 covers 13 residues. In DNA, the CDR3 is TGTGCCATCAGTGACGGGGAGGGTCAGCCCCAGCATTTT. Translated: CAISDGEGQPQHF.

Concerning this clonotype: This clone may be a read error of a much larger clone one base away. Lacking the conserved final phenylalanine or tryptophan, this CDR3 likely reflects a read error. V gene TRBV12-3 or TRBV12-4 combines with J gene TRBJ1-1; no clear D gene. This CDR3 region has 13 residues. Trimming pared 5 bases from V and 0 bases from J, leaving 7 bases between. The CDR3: CASSGAMNTEAFY. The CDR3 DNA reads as TGTGCCAGCAGTGGAGCTATGAACACTGAAGCTTTCTAT.

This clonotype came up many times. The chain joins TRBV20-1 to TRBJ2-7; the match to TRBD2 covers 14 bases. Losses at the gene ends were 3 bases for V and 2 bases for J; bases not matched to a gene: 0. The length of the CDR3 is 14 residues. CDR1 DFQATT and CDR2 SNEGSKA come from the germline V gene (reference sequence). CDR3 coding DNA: TGCAGTGCTAGGGGACTAGCGGGGGCCTACGAGCAGTACTTC. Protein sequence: CSARGLAGAYEQYF.

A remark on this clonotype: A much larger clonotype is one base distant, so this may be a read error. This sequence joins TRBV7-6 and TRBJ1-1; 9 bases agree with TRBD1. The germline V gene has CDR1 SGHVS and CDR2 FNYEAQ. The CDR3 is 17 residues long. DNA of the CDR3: TGTGCCAGCACCCCCGGGTCGGGGACAGGGTTTAACACTGAAGCTCTCTTT. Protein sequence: CASTPGSGTGFNTEALF.

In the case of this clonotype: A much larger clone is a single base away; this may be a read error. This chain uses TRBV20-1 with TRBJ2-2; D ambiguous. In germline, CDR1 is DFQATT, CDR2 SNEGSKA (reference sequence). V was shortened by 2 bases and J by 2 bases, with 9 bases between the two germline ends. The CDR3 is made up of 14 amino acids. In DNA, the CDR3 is TGCAGTGCTAGACACAGAAACAACACCGGGGAGCTGTTTTTT. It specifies CSARHRNNTGELFF.

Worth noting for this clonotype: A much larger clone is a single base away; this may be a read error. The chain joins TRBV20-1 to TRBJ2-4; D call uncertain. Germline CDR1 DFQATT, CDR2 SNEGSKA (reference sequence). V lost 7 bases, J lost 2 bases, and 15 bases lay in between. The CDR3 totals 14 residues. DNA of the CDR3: TGCAGTGGACGAGGCAGTTTATCCAAAAACATTCAGTACTTC. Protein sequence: CSGRGSLSKNIQYF.

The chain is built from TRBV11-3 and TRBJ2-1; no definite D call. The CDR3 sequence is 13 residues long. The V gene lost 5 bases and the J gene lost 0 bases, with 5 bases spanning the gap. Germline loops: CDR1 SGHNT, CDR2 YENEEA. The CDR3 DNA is TGTGCCAGCAGCGCCGACTCCTACAATGAGCAGTTCTTC. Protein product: CASSADSYNEQFF.

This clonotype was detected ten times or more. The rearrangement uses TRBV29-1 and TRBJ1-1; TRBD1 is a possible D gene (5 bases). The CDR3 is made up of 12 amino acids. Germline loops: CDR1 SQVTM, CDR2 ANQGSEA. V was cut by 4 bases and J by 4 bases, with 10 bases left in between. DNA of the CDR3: TGCAGCGTTGTTGGGGGGGGCACTGAAGCTTTCTTT. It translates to CSVVGGGTEAFF.

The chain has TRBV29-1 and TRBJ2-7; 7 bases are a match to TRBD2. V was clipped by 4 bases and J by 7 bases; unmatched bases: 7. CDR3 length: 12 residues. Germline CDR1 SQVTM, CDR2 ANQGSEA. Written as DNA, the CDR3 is TGCAGCGTTGCCGGACTAGGGAGGGAGCAGTACTTC. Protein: CSVAGLGREQYF.

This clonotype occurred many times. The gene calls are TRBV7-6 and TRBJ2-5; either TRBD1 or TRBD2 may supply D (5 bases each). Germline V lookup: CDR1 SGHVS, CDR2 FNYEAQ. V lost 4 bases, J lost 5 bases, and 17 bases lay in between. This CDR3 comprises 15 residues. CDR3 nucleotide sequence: TGTGCCAGCAGCTCCTCCGCTGTGGGGGTGGAGACCCAGTACTTC. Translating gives CASSSSAVGVETQYF.

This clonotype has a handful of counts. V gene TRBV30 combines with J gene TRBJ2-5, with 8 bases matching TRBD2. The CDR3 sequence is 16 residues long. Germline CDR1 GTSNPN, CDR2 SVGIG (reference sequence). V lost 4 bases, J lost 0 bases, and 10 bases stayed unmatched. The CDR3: CAWTSRGGLYQETQYF. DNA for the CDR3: TGTGCCTGGACCAGCCGGGGGGGCTTGTACCAAGAGACCCAGTACTTC.

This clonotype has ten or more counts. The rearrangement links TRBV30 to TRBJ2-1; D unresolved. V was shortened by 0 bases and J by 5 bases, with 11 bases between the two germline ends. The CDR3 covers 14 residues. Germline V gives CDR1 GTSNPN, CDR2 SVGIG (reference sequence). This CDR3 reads CAWSVGQLNNEQFF. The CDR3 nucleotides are TGTGCCTGGAGTGTAGGTCAGCTGAACAATGAGCAGTTCTTC.

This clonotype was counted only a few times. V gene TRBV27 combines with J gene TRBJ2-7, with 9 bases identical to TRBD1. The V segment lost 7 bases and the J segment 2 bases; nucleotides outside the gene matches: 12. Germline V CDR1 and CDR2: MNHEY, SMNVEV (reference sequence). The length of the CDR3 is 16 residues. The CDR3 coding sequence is TGTGCCAGCAACGGCGCCGGGACAGGGATCCCCTACGAGCAGTACTTC. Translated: CASNGAGTGIPYEQYF.

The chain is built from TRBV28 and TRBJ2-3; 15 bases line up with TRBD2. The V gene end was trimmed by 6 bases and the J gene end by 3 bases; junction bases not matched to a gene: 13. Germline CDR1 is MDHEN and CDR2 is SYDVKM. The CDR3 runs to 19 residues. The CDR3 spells CASRPFGTSGRWGTDTQYF. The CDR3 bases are TGTGCCAGCAGACCGTTCGGGACTAGCGGGAGGTGGGGGACAGATACGCAGTATTTT.

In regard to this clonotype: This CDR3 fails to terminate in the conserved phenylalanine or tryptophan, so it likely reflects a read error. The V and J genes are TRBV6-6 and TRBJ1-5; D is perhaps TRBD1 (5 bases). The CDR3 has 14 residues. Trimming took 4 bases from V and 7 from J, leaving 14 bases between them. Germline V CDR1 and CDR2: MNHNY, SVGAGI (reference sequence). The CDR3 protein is CASSWDPEVQPQHS. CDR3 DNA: TGTGCCAGCAGTTGGGACCCAGAAGTCCAGCCCCAGCATTCT.

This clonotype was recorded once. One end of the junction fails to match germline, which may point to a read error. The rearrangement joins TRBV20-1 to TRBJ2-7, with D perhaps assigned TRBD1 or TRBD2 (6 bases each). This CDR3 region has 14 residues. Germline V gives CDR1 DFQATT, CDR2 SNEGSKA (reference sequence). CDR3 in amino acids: CSAKPRGPSYAQYF. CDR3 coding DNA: TGCAGTGCTAAACCCCGGGGGCCCTCCTACGCGCAGTACTTC.

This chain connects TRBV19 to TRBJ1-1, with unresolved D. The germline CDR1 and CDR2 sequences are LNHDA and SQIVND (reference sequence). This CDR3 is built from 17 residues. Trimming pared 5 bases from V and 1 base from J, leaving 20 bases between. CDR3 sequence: CASSPQSGSWGNTEAFF. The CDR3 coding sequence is TGTGCCAGTAGTCCCCAAAGTGGGTCGTGGGGGAACACTGAAGCTTTCTTT.

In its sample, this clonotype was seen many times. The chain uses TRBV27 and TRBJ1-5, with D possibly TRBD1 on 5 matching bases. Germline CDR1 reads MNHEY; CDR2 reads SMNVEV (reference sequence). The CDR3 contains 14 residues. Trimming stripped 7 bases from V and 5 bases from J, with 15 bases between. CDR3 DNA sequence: TGTGCCAGCACCCCGGTCGGGGCGGATCAGCCCCAGCATTTT. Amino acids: CASTPVGADQPQHF.

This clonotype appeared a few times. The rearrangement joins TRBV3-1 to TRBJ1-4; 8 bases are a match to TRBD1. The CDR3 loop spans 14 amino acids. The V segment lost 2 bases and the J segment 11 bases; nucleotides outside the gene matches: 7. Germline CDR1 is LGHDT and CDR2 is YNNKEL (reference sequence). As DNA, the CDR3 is TGTGCCAGCAGCCAACGACAGGGGCAGAGGAAACTGTTTTTT. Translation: CASSQRQGQRKLFF.

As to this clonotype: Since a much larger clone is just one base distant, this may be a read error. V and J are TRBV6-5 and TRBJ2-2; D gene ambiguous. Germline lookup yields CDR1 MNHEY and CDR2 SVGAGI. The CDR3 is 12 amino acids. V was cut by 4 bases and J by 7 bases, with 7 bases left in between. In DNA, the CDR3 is TGTGCCAGCAGTTGCTTTGACGGGGAGCTGTTTTTT. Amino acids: CASSCFDGELFF.

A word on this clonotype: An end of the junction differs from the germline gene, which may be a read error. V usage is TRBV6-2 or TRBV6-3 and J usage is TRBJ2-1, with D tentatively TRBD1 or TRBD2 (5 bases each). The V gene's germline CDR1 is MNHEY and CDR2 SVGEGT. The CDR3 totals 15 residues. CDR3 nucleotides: TGTGCCGGCAGTTCTACGGGACCGCCAAGGGATGAGCAGTTCTTC. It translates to CAGSSTGPPRDEQFF.

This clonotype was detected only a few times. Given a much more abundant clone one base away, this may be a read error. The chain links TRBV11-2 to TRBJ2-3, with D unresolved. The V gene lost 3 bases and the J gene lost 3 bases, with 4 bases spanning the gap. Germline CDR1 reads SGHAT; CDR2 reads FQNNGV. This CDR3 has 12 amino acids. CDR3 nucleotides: TGTGCCAGCAGCTTTATGACAGATACGCAGTATTTT. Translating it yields CASSFMTDTQYF. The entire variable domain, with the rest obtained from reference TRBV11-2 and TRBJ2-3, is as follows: EAGVAQSPRYKIIEKRQSVAFWCNPISGHATLYWYQQILGQGPKLLIQFQNNGVVDDSQLPKDRFSAERLKGVDSTLKIQPAKLEDSAVYLCASSFMTDTQYFGPGTRLTVL.

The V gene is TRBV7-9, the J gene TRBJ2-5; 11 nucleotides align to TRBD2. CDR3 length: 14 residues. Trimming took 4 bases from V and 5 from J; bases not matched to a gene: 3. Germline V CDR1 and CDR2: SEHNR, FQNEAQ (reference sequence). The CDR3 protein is CASSSASGGETQYF. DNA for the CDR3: TGTGCCAGCAGCTCAGCTAGCGGGGGGGAGACCCAGTACTTC.